Given below is one T cell receptor beta chain in context. The primer mix had 60 Vbeta and 13 Jbeta primers. Repertoires were generated with immunoSEQ multiplex PCR, while TCRdb's copy carries only in-frame clones and drops some. Among under 150,000 clones, about 80% were seen once, and the ten largest hold 1.2% to 1.5%. This sample was taken from a study of cytomegalovirus exposure and HLA in healthy donors. This CDR3 contains 14 residues. CDR1 MGHDK and CDR2 SYGVNS come from the germline V gene. Trimming removed 3 bases from V and 3 bases from J, with 12 bases in between. The TCR originated in a man younger than 40 in good health and CMV-seropositive. The rearrangement links TRBV25-1 to TRBJ2-7, with D unclear. The sample consisted of PBMCs. In DNA, the CDR3 is TGTGCCAGCAGTGACGAAGCAGGAATCTACGAGCAGTACTTC. Protein product: CASSDEAGIYEQYF.